The 15 T cell receptor beta chains below were found in one sample sequenced in a study of blood T cell repertoires in COVID-19. Using immunoSEQ multiplex PCR, the repertoire was profiled, and TCRdb retains in-frame clones only, with some absent. The table has roughly 200,000 clones, about nine tenths seen once. The sequenced material came from PBMCs or T cells enriched from blood (not recorded which). The receptors stem from a woman aged 35 to 49 with acute COVID-19.

V usage is TRBV9 and J usage is TRBJ1-6; tentatively, D is TRBD1 (6 bases). V gave up 0 bases and J gave up 9 bases, with 16 bases separating them. Germline CDR1 is SGDLS and CDR2 is YYNGEE. This CDR3 has 16 residues. The CDR3: CASSVGRSGGGSPLHF. The CDR3 DNA reads as TGTGCCAGCAGCGTAGGTCGGTCGGGGGGCGGTTCACCCCTCCACTTT.

The rearrangement joins TRBV5-5 to TRBJ1-2, with 8 bases aligning to TRBD1. The CDR3 extends over 15 amino acids. V lost 4 bases, J lost 4 bases, and 9 bases stayed unmatched. The germline CDR1 and CDR2 sequences are SGHKS and YYEKEE (reference sequence). The CDR3 sequence is CASSPSGTGLYGYTF. In DNA, the CDR3 is TGTGCCAGCAGCCCGTCTGGGACAGGACTCTATGGCTACACCTTC.

The V gene is TRBV4-1, the J gene TRBJ2-7, with a possible D match to TRBD1 (5 bases). CDR3 length: 16 amino acids. Trimming took 2 bases from V and 0 from J, leaving 14 bases between them. The germline CDR1 and CDR2 sequences are MGHRA and YSYEKL. The chain's CDR3 is CASSQSKQALSYEQYF. The CDR3 region has the DNA TGCGCCAGCAGCCAAAGTAAACAGGCGCTCTCCTACGAGCAGTACTTC.

The chain couples TRBV2 to TRBJ1-1, with D unresolved. The germline V and J ends were trimmed by 3 bases and 1 base, with 6 bases remaining between them. The germline V gene has CDR1 SNHLY and CDR2 FYNNEI. There are 13 residues in the CDR3. CDR3 sequence reads: CASSDARNTEAFF. DNA of the CDR3: TGTGCCAGCAGTGACGCTAGGAACACTGAAGCTTTCTTT.

V usage is TRBV5-1 and J usage is TRBJ2-1; 10 bases map to TRBD2. From germline, CDR1 is SGHRS and CDR2 YFSETQ. J gave up 7 bases and V 7 bases, and 11 bases lay outside the gene matches. The CDR3 runs 15 residues. CDR3 DNA: TGCGCCAGCGGCCCCTCTAGCGGGGGTTCAAATGAGCAGTTCTTC. As protein: CASGPSSGGSNEQFF.

V gene TRBV4-1 combines with J gene TRBJ2-1; 14 positions match TRBD2. V was pared by 2 bases and J by 4 bases, with 10 bases of the junction left unmatched. CDR1 and CDR2 (germline): MGHRA, YSYEKL. The CDR3 extends over 19 amino acids. The CDR3 DNA sequence: TGCGCCAGCAGCCAAACCTTGCTTGGGACTAGCGGGGGATACAATGAGCAGTTCTTC. Protein product: CASSQTLLGTSGGYNEQFF.

V gene TRBV21-1 combines with J gene TRBJ2-7; the D call of TRBD2 is as the table states it, not checked on the DNA. TRBV21-1 is described as a pseudogene. The CDR3 is 15 amino acids. CDR3 sequence (DNA): TGTGCCAGCAGCAGCCCTATGACTAGCGAGTACGAGCAGTACGTC. It specifies CASSSPMTSEYEQYV.

This chain connects TRBV2 to TRBJ1-1; no definite D call. Per the germline V gene, CDR1 is SNHLY and CDR2 is FYNNEI. Trimming left V 4 bases short and J 0 bases short, with 9 bases between. The CDR3 totals 14 residues. CDR3 bases: TGTGCCAGCAGTGTGGCAGGTATGAACACTGAAGCTTTCTTT. This codes for CASSVAGMNTEAFF.

V is TRBV7-9 and J is TRBJ1-1; D remains unclear. Germline V gives CDR1 SEHNR, CDR2 FQNEAQ (reference sequence). The CDR3 totals 12 residues. V lost 1 base and J lost 6, with 6 bases in between. The CDR3 nucleotides read TGTGCCAGCAGCTTAGGGGCAGCTGAAGCTTTCTTT. It translates to CASSLGAAEAFF.

Concerning this clone: In the same sample, other DNA sequences code for this CDR3. This chain joins TRBV18 and TRBJ1-1; a weak D match, TRBD1 (6 bases). Germline V gives CDR1 KGHSH, CDR2 LQKENI. Trimming removed 6 bases at V and 1 base at J, with 12 bases between. This CDR3 contains 14 residues. The CDR3 DNA reads TGTGCCAGCTCCGCGGACAGAAAGAACACTGAAGCTTTCTTT. This sequence encodes CASSADRKNTEAFF.

In this sample, this clone turned up once. V and J are TRBV7-9 and TRBJ2-5; the match to TRBD2 covers 10 bases. The CDR3 totals 19 residues. The germline gives CDR1 SEHNR, CDR2 FQNEAQ (reference sequence). Trimming removed 1 base from V and 2 bases from J; junction bases left unmatched: 13. The CDR3 region has the DNA TGTGCCAGCAGCTTAGTTGGCGGAGAGGTAGCGGGGGGTCAAGAGACCCAGTACTTC. Protein product: CASSLVGGEVAGGQETQYF.

With respect to this clone: Sequence at one end of the junction differs from germline and may be a read error. V is TRBV27 and J is TRBJ2-7; 9 bases agree with TRBD1. The length of the CDR3 is 14 residues. Germline assignment: CDR1 MNHEY and CDR2 SMNVEV (reference sequence). The CDR3: CVSRPGQGPYEQYF. Here the CDR3 DNA reads TGTGTCAGCAGGCCGGGACAGGGACCCTACGAGCAGTACTTC.

The V call is TRBV3-1 (or the pseudogene TRBV3-2), the J call TRBJ1-5; 7 bases line up with TRBD1. This CDR3 is built from 13 residues. V lost 8 bases and J lost 1; bases outside the gene matches: 2. The V gene's germline CDR1 is LGHDT and CDR2 YNNKEL (reference sequence). The CDR3 sequence: CASSGGSNQPQHF. The CDR3 bases are TGTGCCAGCTCAGGGGGAAGCAATCAGCCCCAGCATTTT.

V usage is TRBV7-9 and J usage is TRBJ2-7; D is perhaps TRBD1 (5 bases). Germline values: CDR1 SEHNR, CDR2 FQNEAQ (reference sequence). V gave up 3 bases and J gave up 2 bases, with 11 bases separating them. The CDR3 has 14 residues. In DNA, the CDR3 is TGTGCCAGCAGCTTTGCAGGGTTTCCCTACGAGCAGTACTTC. Protein: CASSFAGFPYEQYF. Full variable domain (missing parts from reference TRBV7-9 and TRBJ2-7): DTGVSQNPRHKITKRGQNVTFRCDPISEHNRLYWYRQTLGQGPEFLTYFQNEAQLEKSRLLSDRFSAERPKGSFSTLEIQRTEQGDSAMYLCASSFAGFPYEQYFGPGTRLTVT.

J is TRBJ1-1 and V is TRBV7-2, with D tentatively TRBD1 (5 bases). Germline V lookup: CDR1 SGHTA, CDR2 FQGNSA. The CDR3 covers 14 residues. V was clipped by 2 bases and J by 0 bases, with 7 bases between them. The CDR3: CASSLQGLNTEAFF. The CDR3 DNA reads TGTGCCAGCAGCTTACAGGGATTGAACACTGAAGCTTTCTTT.